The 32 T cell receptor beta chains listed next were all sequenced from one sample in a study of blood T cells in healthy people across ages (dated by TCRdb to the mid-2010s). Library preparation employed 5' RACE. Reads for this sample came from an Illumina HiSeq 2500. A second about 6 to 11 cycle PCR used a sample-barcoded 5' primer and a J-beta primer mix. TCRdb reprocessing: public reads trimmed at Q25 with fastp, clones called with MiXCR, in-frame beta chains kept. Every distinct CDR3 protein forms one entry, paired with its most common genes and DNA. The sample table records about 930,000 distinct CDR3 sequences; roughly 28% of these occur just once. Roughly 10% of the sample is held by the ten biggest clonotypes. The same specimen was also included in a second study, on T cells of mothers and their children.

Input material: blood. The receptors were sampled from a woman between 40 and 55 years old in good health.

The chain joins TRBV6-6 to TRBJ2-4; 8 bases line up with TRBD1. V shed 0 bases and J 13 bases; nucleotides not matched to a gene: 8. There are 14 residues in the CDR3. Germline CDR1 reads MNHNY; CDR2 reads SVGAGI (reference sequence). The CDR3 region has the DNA TGTGCCAGCAGTTACTCGACAGGGGAGGTATCGCAGTACTTC. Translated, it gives CASSYSTGEVSQYF.

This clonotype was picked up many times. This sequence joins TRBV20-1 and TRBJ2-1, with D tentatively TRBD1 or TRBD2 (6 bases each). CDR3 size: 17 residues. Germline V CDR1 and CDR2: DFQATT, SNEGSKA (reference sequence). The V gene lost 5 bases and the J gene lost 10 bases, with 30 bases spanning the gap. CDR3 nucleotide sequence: TGCAGTGCTCTCTCCTCTTCTAGGGGGGCCCAACGGGGGGAGCAGTTCTTC. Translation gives CSALSSSRGAQRGEQFF.

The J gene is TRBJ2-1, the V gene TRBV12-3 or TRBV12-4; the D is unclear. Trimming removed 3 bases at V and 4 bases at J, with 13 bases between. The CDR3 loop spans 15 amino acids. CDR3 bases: TGTGCCAGCAGTTTCGTAAACTCCCCATACAATGAGCAGTTCTTC. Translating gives CASSFVNSPYNEQFF.

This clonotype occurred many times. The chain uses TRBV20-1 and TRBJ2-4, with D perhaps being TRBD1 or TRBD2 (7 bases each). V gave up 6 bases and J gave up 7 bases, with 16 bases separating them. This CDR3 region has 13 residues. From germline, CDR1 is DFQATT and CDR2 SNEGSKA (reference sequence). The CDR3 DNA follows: TGCAGTGCCCCCCGACAGGGAGGGAACATTCAGTACTTC. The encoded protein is CSAPRQGGNIQYF.

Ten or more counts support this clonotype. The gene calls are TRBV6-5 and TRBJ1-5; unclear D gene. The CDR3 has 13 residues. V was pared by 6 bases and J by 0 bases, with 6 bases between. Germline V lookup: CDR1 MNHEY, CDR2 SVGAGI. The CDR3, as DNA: TGTGCCAGCAGGCGCAATAGCAATCAGCCCCAGCATTTT. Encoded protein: CASRRNSNQPQHF.

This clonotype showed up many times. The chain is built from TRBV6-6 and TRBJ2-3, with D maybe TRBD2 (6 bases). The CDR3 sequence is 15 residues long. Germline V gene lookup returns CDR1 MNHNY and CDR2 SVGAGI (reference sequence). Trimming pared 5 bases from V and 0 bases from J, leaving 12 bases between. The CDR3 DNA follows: TGTGCCAGCAGTCGCCTTAGCGGAAGCACAGATACGCAGTATTTT. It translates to CASSRLSGSTDTQYF.

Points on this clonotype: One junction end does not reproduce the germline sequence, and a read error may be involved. The CDR3: CNVEGRRYNEQFF. Written as DNA, the CDR3 is TGCAACGTTGAGGGACGGCGATACAATGAGCAGTTCTTC. J is TRBJ2-1 and V is TRBV29-1; D tentatively fits TRBD1 or TRBD2 (5 bases each). This CDR3 region has 13 residues. Germline CDR1 is SQVTM and CDR2 is ANQGSEA.

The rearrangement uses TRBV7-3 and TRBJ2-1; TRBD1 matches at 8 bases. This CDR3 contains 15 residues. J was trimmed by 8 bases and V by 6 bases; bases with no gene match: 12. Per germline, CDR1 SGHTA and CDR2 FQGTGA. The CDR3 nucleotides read TGTGCCAGCAGAGTCGCAGGGGGCGGAATGTATGAGCAGTTCTTC. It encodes CASRVAGGGMYEQFF.

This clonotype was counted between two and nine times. CDR3 in DNA: TGTGCCACCAGTGGGGAAAACTCCTACAATGAGCAGTTCTTC. This sequence encodes CATSGENSYNEQFF. The chain is built from TRBV24-1 and TRBJ2-1; D is undetermined. Germline V lookup: CDR1 KGHDR, CDR2 SFDVKD. V lost 5 bases to trimming and J lost 0 bases, with 7 bases between them. This CDR3 has 14 residues.

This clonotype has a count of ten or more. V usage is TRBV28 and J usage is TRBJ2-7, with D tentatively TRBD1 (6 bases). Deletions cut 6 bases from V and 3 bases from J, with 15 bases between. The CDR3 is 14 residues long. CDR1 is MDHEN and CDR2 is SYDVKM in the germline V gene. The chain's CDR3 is CASRLASDSYEQYF. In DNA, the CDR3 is TGTGCCAGCAGGCTAGCTTCGGACAGCTACGAGCAGTACTTC.

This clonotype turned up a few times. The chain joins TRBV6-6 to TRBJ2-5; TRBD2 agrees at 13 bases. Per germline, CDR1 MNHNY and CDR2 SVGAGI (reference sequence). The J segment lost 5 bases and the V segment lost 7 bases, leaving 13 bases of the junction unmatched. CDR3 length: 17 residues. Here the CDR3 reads CASTLTSGGDLGETQYF. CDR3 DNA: TGTGCCAGCACCTTAACTAGCGGGGGGGACCTAGGGGAGACCCAGTACTTC.

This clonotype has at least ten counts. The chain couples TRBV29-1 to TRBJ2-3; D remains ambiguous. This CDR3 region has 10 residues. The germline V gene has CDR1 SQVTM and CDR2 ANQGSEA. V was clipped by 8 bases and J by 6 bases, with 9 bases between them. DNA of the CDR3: TGCAGCTCCCGTACGGATACGCAGTATTTT. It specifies CSSRTDTQYF.

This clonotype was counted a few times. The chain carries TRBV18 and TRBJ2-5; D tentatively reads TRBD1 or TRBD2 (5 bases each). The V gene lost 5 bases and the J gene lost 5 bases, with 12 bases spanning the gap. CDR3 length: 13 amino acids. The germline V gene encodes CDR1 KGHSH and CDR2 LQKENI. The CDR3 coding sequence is TGTGCCAGCTCAGCGAGGGGAGTGGAGACCCAGTACTTC. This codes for CASSARGVETQYF.

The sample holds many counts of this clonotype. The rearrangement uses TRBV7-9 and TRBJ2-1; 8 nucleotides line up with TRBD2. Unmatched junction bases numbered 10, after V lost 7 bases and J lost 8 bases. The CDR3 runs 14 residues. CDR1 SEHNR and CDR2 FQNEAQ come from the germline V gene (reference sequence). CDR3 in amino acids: CASNSRGGDDEQFF. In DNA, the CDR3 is TGTGCCAGCAACTCCCGGGGGGGCGACGATGAGCAGTTCTTC. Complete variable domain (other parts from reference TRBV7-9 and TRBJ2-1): DTGVSQNPRHKITKRGQNVTFRCDPISEHNRLYWYRQTLGQGPEFLTYFQNEAQLEKSRLLSDRFSAERPKGSFSTLEIQRTEQGDSAMYLCASNSRGGDDEQFFGPGTRLTVL.

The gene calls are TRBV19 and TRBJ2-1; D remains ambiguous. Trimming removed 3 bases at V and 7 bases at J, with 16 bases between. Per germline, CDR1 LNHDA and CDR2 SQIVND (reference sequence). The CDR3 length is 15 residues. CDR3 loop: CASSIFQSPQNEQFF. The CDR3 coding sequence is TGTGCCAGTAGTATTTTTCAGTCCCCCCAGAATGAGCAGTTCTTC.

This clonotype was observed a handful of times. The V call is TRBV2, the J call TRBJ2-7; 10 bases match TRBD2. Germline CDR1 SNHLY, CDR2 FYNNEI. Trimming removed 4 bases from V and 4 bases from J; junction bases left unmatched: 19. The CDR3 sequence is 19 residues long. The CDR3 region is CASSVLKTSGAGNGYEQYF. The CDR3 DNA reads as TGTGCCAGCAGTGTTTTGAAAACTAGCGGGGCCGGGAACGGATACGAGCAGTACTTC. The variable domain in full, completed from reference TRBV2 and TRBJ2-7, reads EPEVTQTPSHQVTQMGQEVILRCVPISNHLYFYWYRQILGQKVEFLVSFYNNEISEKSEIFDDQFSVERPDGSNFTLKIRSTKLEDSAMYFCASSVLKTSGAGNGYEQYFGPGTRLTVT.

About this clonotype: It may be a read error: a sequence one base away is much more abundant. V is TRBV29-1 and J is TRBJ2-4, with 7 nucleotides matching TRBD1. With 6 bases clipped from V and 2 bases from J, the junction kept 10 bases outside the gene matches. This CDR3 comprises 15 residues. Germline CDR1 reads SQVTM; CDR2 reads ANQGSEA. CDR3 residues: CSVRRPGGTKNIQYF. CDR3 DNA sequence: TGCAGCGTCCGACGGCCAGGGGGTACCAAAAACATTCAGTACTTC.

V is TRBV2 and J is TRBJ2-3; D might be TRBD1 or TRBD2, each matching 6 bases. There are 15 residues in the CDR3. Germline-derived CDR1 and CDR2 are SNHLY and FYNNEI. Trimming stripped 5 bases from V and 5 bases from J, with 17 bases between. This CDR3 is CASSRLEGGGDTQYF. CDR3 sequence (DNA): TGTGCCAGCAGTCGACTAGAGGGGGGTGGAGATACGCAGTATTTT. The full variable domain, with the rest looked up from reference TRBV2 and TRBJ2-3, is EPEVTQTPSHQVTQMGQEVILRCVPISNHLYFYWYRQILGQKVEFLVSFYNNEISEKSEIFDDQFSVERPDGSNFTLKIRSTKLEDSAMYFCASSRLEGGGDTQYFGPGTRLTVL.

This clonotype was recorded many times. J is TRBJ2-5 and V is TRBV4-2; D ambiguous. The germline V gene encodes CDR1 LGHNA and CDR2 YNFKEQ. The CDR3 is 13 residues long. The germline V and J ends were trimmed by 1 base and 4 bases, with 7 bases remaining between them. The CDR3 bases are TGTGCCAGCAGCCAAGCTTCGCGAGAGACCCAGTACTTC. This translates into CASSQASRETQYF.

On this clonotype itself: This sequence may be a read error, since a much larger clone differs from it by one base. The CDR3: CSAPKASPSQYF. The CDR3, as DNA: TGCAGTGCTCCTAAGGCCTCCCCCTCCCAGTACTTC. This chain joins TRBV20-1 and TRBJ2-5; no clear D. Trimming shortened V by 5 bases and J by 9 bases, and 16 bases separated the two germline ends. Germline CDR1 and CDR2: DFQATT and SNEGSKA (reference sequence). The CDR3 length is 12 residues.

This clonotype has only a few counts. The DNA for the CDR3 is TGTGCCAGCAGTCTGGTTGGACTAGCCGATTCAGCCGGGGAGCTGTTTTTT. Translating it yields CASSLVGLADSAGELFF. The rearrangement uses TRBV27 and TRBJ2-2; TRBD2 matches at 8 bases. The germline V gene has CDR1 MNHEY and CDR2 SMNVEV (reference sequence). This CDR3 comprises 17 residues. V dropped 5 bases and J dropped 6; count of bases not matched to a gene: 14.

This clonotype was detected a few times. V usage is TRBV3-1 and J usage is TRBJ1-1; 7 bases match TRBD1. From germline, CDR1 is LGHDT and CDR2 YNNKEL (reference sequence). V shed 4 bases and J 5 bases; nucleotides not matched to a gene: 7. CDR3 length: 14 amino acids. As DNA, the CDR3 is TGTGCCAGCAGCCCAACAGGGGCAGTAACTGAAGCTTTCTTT. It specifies CASSPTGAVTEAFF.

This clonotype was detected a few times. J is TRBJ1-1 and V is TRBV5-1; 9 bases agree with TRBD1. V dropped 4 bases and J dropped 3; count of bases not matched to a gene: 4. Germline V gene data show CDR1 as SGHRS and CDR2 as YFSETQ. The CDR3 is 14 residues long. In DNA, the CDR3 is TGCGCCAGCAGCGAGGGACAGGGAGACACTGAAGCTTTCTTT. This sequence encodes CASSEGQGDTEAFF. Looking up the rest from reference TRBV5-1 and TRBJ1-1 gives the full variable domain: KAGVTQTPRYLIKTRGQQVTLSCSPISGHRSVSWYQQTPGQGLQFLFEYFSETQRNKGNFPGRFSGRQFSNSRSEMNVSTLELGDSALYLCASSEGQGDTEAFFGQGTRLTVV.

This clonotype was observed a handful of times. The CDR3 spells CASRKGGGQTDTQYF. The CDR3 bases are TGTGCCAGTAGAAAGGGCGGGGGTCAAACAGATACGCAGTATTTT. The chain joins TRBV19 to TRBJ2-3; TRBD2 agrees at 7 bases. Germline lookup yields CDR1 LNHDA and CDR2 SQIVND (reference sequence). J was trimmed by 3 bases and V by 6 bases; bases with no gene match: 9. The CDR3 spans 15 residues.

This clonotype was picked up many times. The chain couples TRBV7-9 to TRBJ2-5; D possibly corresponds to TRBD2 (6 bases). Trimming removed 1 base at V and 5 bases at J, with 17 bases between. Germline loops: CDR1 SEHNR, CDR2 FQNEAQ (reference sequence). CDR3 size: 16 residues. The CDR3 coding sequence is TGTGCCAGCAGCTTAGGGACAAGCGCCGGAGGGGAGACCCAGTACTTC. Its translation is CASSLGTSAGGETQYF.

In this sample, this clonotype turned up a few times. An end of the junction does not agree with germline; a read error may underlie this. The CDR3 sequence: CTSSQGGDPYNEQFF. The CDR3 nucleotides read TGTACCAGCAGCCAAGGGGGAGACCCCTACAATGAGCAGTTCTTC. This chain uses TRBV3-1 with TRBJ2-1, with D maybe TRBD1 (6 bases). Germline V gene lookup returns CDR1 LGHDT and CDR2 YNNKEL (reference sequence). This CDR3 comprises 15 residues.

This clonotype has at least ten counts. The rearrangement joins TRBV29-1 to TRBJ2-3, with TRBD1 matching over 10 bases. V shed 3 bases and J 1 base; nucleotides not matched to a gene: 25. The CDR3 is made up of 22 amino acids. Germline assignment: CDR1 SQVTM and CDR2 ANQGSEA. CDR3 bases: TGCAGCGTTGATCCCATCTCCGCGAGACAGGGGGCGTCAAGTGTTGGCACAGATACGCAGTATTTT. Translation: CSVDPISARQGASSVGTDTQYF.

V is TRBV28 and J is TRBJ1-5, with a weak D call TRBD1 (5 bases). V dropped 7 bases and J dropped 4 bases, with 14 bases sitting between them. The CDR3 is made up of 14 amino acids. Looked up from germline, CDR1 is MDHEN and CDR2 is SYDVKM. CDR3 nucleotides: TGTGCCAGCACCTTGACGAGGGGTAATCAGCCCCAGCATTTT. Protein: CASTLTRGNQPQHF. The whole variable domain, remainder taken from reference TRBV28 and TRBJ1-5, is DVKVTQSSRYLVKRTGEKVFLECVQDMDHENMFWYRQDPGLGLRLIYFSYDVKMKEKGDIPEGYSVSREKKERFSLILESASTNQTSMYLCASTLTRGNQPQHFGDGTRLSIL.

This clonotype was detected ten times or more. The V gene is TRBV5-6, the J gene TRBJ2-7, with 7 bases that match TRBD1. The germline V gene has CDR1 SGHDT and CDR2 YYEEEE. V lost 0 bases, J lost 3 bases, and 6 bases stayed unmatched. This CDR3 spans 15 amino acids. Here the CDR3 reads CASSLAGQTSYEQYF. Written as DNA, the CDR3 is TGTGCCAGCAGCTTGGCGGGACAGACGAGCTACGAGCAGTACTTC.

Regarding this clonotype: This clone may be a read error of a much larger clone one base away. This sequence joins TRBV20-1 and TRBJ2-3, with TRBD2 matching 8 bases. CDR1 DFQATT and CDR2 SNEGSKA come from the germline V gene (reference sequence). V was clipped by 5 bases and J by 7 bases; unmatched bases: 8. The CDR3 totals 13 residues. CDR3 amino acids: CSACGGSAYTQYF. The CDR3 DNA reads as TGCAGTGCTTGCGGGGGGTCGGCGTATACGCAGTATTTT.

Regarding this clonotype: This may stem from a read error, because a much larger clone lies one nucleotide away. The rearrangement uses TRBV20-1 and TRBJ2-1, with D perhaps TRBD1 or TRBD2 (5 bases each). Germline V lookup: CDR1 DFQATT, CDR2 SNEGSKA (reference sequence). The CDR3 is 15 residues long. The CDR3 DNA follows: TGCAGTGCTGGAGACCTGAGGGGCCCCTACAATAAGCAGTTCTTC. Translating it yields CSAGDLRGPYNKQFF.

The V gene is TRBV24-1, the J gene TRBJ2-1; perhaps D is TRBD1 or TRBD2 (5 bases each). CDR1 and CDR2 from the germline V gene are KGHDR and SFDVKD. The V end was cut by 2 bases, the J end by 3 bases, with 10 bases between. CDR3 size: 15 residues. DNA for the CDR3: TGTGCCACCAGTGATTCGGGGCAGCTCTACAATGAGCAGTTCTTC. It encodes CATSDSGQLYNEQFF.